The TCR beta chain described here comes from a study of blood T cell repertoires in COVID-19. Study at large: Donors in the United States, Italy and Spain gave samples during acute or convalescent COVID-19.

The repertoire was sequenced with immunoSEQ multiplex PCR; TCRdb's copy has only in-frame clones and lacks some. The table has approximately 150,000 clones, around nine tenths seen once. V was clipped by 1 base and J by 9 bases, with 18 bases between them. The CDR3 covers 16 residues. Germline V CDR1 and CDR2: KGHDR, SFDVKD. This TCR derives from a woman aged 60-70 years with acute or convalescent COVID-19. J is TRBJ2-1 and V is TRBV24-1; a weak D match, TRBD1 (7 bases). Sequences were obtained from peripheral blood. The DNA of the CDR3 is TGTGCCACCAGTGATTTTTCCAGGGGGGCACAAGGTGAGCAGTTCTTC. This gives the protein CATSDFSRGAQGEQFF.